The clone carrying this T cell receptor (beta chain) was detected many times. Its antigen is unidentified. Amplification of TCR beta CDR3 regions used RNA as the template. With the HTBI primer set, the TCR CDR3 went through a first round of RT-PCR. A single record per CDR3 protein comes from TCRdb applying MiXCR to the multiplex PCR reads. The repertoire holds 600,000 or so distinct CDR3 sequences, with around 42% as singletons. The data stem from a study of T cells in Graves' hyperthyroidism and ophthalmopathy. Study results and limitations: The model made its ophthalmopathy prediction, and onset followed a median around 6.5 months later.

The V gene's germline CDR1 is SGHVS and CDR2 FNYEAQ. The CDR3 contains 11 residues. Trimming took 5 bases from V and 2 from J, leaving 4 bases between them. The J gene is TRBJ2-7, the V gene TRBV7-6; no definite D call. Material for sequencing was peripheral blood or thyroid tissue (not recorded which). The receptor comes from a woman younger than 35 with Graves' hyperthyroidism. This CDR3 reads CASSRAYEQYF. CDR3 DNA: TGTGCCAGCAGCAGGGCCTACGAGCAGTACTTC.